This T cell receptor (beta chain) came from a study of Graves' ophthalmopathy and Graves' hyperthyroidism. About the study: Blood was drawn at initial diagnosis, before any treatment. Study observations and caveats: Among thyroid clonotypes expanded above 0.001 frequency, most also appeared in blood.

The sequenced template was RNA, covering the TCR beta CDR3 region. Following a first-round RT-PCR that used HTBI primers, a second-round multiplex PCR was carried out. TCRdb reprocessed the multiplex PCR reads via MiXCR and lists one record per CDR3 protein. The repertoire holds hundreds of thousands of distinct CDR3 sequences, about 38% seen once, with 3% to 4% in the top ten. Trimming took 10 bases from V and 7 from J, leaving 15 bases between them. The CDR3 contains 11 residues. Germline V gene lookup returns CDR1 SGDLS and CDR2 YYNGEE. A word on this clonotype: The antigen remains unidentified.

The chain uses TRBV9 and TRBJ2-7; D unclear. Sequenced material: peripheral blood. The origin of this receptor is an adult man with Graves' ophthalmopathy. The chain's CDR3 is CAVVAVDEQYF. CDR3 nucleotide sequence: TGTGCCGTCGTAGCCGTTGATGAGCAGTACTTC.